This T cell receptor (beta chain) stems from a study of T cells in Graves' hyperthyroidism and ophthalmopathy. On the study more broadly: At initial diagnosis, before any treatment had begun, peripheral blood was obtained.

The investigators amplified TCR beta CDR3 regions from RNA transcripts. The primer set for the first-round RT-PCR of the TCR CDR3 was HTBI. A single record per CDR3 protein comes from TCRdb applying MiXCR to the multiplex PCR reads. The sample shows 300,000 to 350,000 distinct CDR3 sequences, more than 11% of them seen only once. The sample holds many counts of this clonotype. The antigen is not known. V shed 10 bases and J shed 9 bases, with 19 bases lying between them. The CDR3 length is 13 residues. Looked up from germline, CDR1 is MNHNS and CDR2 is SASEGT. Hyperthyroidism was newly diagnosed in patients aged 18 to 65 (duration under 2 months). The diagnostic basis comprised clinical symptoms, serum thyroxine and TRAb, thyroid ultrasound and orbital computed tomography. Study results and limitations: Ophthalmopathy onset followed model prediction by a median about 6.9 months.

Sequencing input: blood. This chain joins TRBV6-1 and TRBJ2-4; TRBD1 might be the D (6 bases). The sequence came from a woman under 40 with Graves' hyperthyroidism. This chain's CDR3 is CATALQGSGIQYF. CDR3 in DNA: TGTGCCACAGCGTTACAGGGCTCGGGCATTCAGTACTTC.